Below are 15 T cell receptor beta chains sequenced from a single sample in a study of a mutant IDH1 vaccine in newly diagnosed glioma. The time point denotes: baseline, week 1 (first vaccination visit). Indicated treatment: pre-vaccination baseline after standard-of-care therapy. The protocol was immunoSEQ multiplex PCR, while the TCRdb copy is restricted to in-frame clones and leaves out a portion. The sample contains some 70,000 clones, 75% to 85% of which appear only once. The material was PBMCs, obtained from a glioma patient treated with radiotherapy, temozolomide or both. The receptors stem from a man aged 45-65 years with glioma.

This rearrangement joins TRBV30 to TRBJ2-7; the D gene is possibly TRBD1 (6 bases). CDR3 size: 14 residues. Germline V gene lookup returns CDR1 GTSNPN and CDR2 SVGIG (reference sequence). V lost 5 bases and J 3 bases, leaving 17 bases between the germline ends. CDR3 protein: CAWSSGTSNYEQYF. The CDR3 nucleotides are TGTGCCTGGTCCTCCGGGACATCAAACTACGAGCAGTACTTC.

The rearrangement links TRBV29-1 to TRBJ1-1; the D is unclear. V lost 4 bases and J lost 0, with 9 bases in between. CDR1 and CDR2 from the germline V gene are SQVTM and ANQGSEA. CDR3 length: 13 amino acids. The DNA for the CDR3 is TGCAGCGTTGTTAGTTACATGAACACTGAAGCTTTCTTT. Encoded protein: CSVVSYMNTEAFF.

The DNA of the CDR3 is TGTGCCAGCCGCGGCCATGGAACGAATGAGCAGTTCTTC. Its translation is CASRGHGTNEQFF. The V call is TRBV27, the J call TRBJ2-1; D uncertain. Per the germline V gene, CDR1 is MNHEY and CDR2 is SMNVEV (reference sequence). The CDR3 runs 13 residues. V lost 8 bases and J lost 7, with 15 bases in between.

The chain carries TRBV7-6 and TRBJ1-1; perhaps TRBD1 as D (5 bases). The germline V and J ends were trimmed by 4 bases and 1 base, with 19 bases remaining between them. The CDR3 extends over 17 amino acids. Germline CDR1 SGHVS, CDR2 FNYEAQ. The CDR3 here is CASSSGGANHANTEAFF. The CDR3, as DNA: TGTGCCAGCAGCTCCGGCGGGGCCAATCATGCGAACACTGAAGCTTTCTTT.

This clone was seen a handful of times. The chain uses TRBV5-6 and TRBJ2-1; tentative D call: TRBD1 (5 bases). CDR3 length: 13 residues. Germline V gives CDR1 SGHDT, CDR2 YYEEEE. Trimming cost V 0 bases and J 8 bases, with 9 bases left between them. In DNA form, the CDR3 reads TGTGCCAGCAGCTTGGACCTGGGGCATGAGCAGTTCTTC. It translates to CASSLDLGHEQFF.

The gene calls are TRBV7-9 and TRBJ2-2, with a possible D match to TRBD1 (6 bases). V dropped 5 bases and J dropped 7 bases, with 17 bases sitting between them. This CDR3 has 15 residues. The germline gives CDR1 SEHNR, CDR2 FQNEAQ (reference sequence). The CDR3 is CASSAKQGRFGELFF. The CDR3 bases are TGTGCCAGCAGCGCAAAACAGGGACGATTCGGGGAGCTGTTTTTT.

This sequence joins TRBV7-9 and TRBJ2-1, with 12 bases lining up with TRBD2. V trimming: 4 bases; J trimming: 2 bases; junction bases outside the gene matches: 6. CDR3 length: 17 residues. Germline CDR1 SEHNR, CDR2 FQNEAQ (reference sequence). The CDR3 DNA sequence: TGTGCCAGCAGCTACGATGGACTAGCGGGGACCTACAATGAGCAGTTCTTC. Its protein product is CASSYDGLAGTYNEQFF.

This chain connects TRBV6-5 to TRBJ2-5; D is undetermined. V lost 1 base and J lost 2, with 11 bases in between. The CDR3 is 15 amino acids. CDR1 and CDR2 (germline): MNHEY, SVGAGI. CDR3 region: CASSYLEARQETQYF. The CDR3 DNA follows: TGTGCCAGCAGTTACTTGGAAGCCCGACAAGAGACCCAGTACTTC.

The CDR3 bases are TGTGCCACTACCGACAGCGGTGATGTTCAGCCCCAGCATTTT. Its protein is CATTDSGDVQPQHF. V gene TRBV19 combines with J gene TRBJ1-5, with D maybe TRBD1 (5 bases). The V end lost 10 bases, the J end lost 6 bases, and 19 bases lay between the germline ends. In germline, CDR1 is LNHDA, CDR2 SQIVND (reference sequence). CDR3 length: 14 amino acids.

CDR3 bases: TGTGCCAGCAGTGAAGCAGGGAGGCGGCAGCCCCAGCATTTT. The encoded protein is CASSEAGRRQPQHF. The rearrangement joins TRBV6-1 to TRBJ1-5, with unresolved D. The CDR3 sequence is 14 residues long. V lost 0 bases and J lost 7, with 10 bases in between. The germline V gene has CDR1 MNHNS and CDR2 SASEGT.

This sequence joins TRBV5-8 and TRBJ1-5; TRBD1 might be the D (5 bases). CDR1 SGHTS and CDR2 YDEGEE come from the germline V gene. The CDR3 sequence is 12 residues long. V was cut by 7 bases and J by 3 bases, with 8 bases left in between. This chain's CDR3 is CASQGNNQPQHF. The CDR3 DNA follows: TGTGCCAGCCAGGGCAACAATCAGCCCCAGCATTTT.

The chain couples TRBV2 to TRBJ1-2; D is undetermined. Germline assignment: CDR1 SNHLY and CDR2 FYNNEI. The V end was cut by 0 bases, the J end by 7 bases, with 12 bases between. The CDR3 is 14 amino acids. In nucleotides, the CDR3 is TGTGCCAGCAGTGAAGCGGCGGCAGTGGTTGGCTACACCTTC. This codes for CASSEAAAVVGYTF.

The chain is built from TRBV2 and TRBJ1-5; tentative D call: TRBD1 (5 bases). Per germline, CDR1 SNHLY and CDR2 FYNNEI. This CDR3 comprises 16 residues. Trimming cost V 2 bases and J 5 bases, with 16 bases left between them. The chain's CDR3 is CASSERDLERDQPQHF. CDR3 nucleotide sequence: TGTGCCAGCAGTGAAAGGGACCTCGAGCGGGATCAGCCCCAGCATTTT.

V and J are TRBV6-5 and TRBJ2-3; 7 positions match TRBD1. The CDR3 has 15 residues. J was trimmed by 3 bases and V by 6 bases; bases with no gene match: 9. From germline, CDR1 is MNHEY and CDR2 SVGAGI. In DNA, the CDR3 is TGTGCCAGCAGCCGCGACAGGGAAAGGACAGATACGCAGTATTTT. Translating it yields CASSRDRERTDTQYF.

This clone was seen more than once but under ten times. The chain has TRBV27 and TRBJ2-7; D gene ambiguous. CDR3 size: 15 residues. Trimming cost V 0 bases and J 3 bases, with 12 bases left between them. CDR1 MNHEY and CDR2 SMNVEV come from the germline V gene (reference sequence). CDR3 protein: CASSLSRAGYYEQYF. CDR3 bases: TGTGCCAGCAGTTTATCGAGAGCCGGATACTACGAGCAGTACTTC.